This T cell receptor beta chain is from a study of monozygotic twins with cystic fibrosis. Some clones are missing from TCRdb's copy, which holds only in-frame ones; the method was immunoSEQ multiplex PCR. The sample has tens of thousands of clones; approximately 89% are singletons. This CDR3 is 13 amino acids long. Deletions cut 2 bases from V and 8 bases from J, with 12 bases between. Germline V gene sequence: CDR1 ENHRY, CDR2 SYGVKD. The chain recombines TRBV10-3 with TRBJ1-1; D is uncertain. Sequencing was performed on blood. This TCR derives from a girl aged 2 to 10 with cystic fibrosis. The CDR3 spells CAISEVGTSEAFF. DNA of the CDR3: TGTGCCATCAGTGAGGTGGGAACATCCGAAGCTTTCTTT.